This TCR beta chain was captured by sequencing in a study of T cell changes during pregnancy in multiple sclerosis. The CDR3 runs to 16 residues. Germline V gene data show CDR1 as LNHDA and CDR2 as SQIVND (reference sequence). Unmatched junction bases numbered 9, after V lost 4 bases and J lost 4 bases. This clone came up once. The table came from immunoSEQ multiplex PCR; TCRdb's copy has only in-frame clones and leaves some out. The sample contains tens of thousands of clones, approximately 94% of which appear only once. The input for sequencing was CD8+ T cells from peripheral blood mononuclear cells, taken after pregnancy. The receptor was derived from a female donor with multiple sclerosis, enrolled in a pregnancy study. This chain connects TRBV19 to TRBJ1-5, with 8 bases matching TRBD1. The CDR3 sequence is CASSTSRQGANQPQHF. The CDR3 region has the DNA TGTGCCAGTAGTACCTCCCGCCAGGGGGCGAATCAGCCCCAGCATTTT.